Following are 14 T cell receptor beta chains from one sample sequenced in a study of T cell changes during pregnancy in multiple sclerosis. The table came from immunoSEQ multiplex PCR; TCRdb's copy has only in-frame clones and leaves some out. The sample contains about 30,000 clones, roughly nine tenths of which appear only once. The material sequenced was CD8+ T cells from peripheral blood mononuclear cells, taken in the second trimester of pregnancy. These receptors were obtained from a female donor with multiple sclerosis, enrolled in a pregnancy study.

The chain is built from TRBV6-6 and TRBJ1-4; 8 bases are shared with TRBD1. The J segment lost 6 bases and the V segment lost 7 bases, leaving 13 bases of the junction unmatched. The CDR3 length is 16 residues. CDR1 is MNHNY and CDR2 is SVGAGI in the germline V gene (reference sequence). The CDR3 bases are TGTGCCAGCAACACCAAATCGACAGGGGAGGATGAAAAACTGTTTTTT. Its protein product is CASNTKSTGEDEKLFF.

The chain is built from TRBV7-8 and TRBJ2-5; 7 bases line up with TRBD1. The germline CDR1 and CDR2 sequences are SGHVS and FQNEAQ. This CDR3 has 15 amino acids. The J segment lost 2 bases and the V segment lost 2 bases, leaving 5 bases of the junction unmatched. The DNA of the CDR3 is TGTGCCAGCAGCTTATCCACGGACAGGCAAGAGACCCAGTACTTC. This codes for CASSLSTDRQETQYF.

J is TRBJ1-4 and V is TRBV19; TRBD1 matches at 7 bases. The junction had 8 bases not matched to a gene; V was cut back by 3 bases and J by 10 bases. Germline V gives CDR1 LNHDA, CDR2 SQIVND (reference sequence). The CDR3 totals 14 residues. CDR3 coding DNA: TGTGCCAGTAGTATCGGCAGGGGGATTGGAAAACTGTTTTTT. As protein: CASSIGRGIGKLFF.

The chain uses TRBV19 and TRBJ2-5; D is possibly TRBD1 (5 bases). This CDR3 is 15 amino acids long. The germline gives CDR1 LNHDA, CDR2 SQIVND (reference sequence). The V and J ends lost 0 bases and 5 bases respectively, with 13 bases between them. CDR3 residues: CASSIDHQGWETQYF. In nucleotides, the CDR3 is TGTGCCAGTAGTATAGATCATCAGGGCTGGGAGACCCAGTACTTC. Drawing the rest from reference TRBV19 and TRBJ2-5, the complete variable domain is DGGITQSPKYLFRKEGQNVTLSCEQNLNHDAMYWYRQDPGQGLRLIYYSQIVNDFQKGDIAEGYSVSREKKESFPLTVTSAQKNPTAFYLCASSIDHQGWETQYFGPGTRLLVL.

V usage is TRBV7-6 and J usage is TRBJ2-7, with TRBD2 matching 7 bases. This CDR3 contains 15 residues. Germline-derived CDR1 and CDR2 are SGHVS and FNYEAQ. Trimming at V came to 2 bases and at J to 4 bases, leaving 8 bases not matched to a gene. CDR3 protein: CASSLLLATPYEQYF. In DNA, the CDR3 is TGTGCCAGCAGCTTATTACTAGCGACCCCGTACGAGCAGTACTTC.

The rearrangement links TRBV6-4 to TRBJ2-1, with 10 bases fitting TRBD2. The CDR3 runs to 15 residues. Per the germline V gene, CDR1 is MRHNA and CDR2 is SNTAGT. Germline trimming cut 2 bases from V and 8 bases from J; bases unmatched to any gene: 6. The CDR3, as DNA: TGTGCCAGCAGTGACGGGCTAGCGGGGGTTGATGAGCAGTTCTTC. Encoded protein: CASSDGLAGVDEQFF.

The CDR3: CASSPGQGDTYGYTF. For the CDR3, the DNA is TGTGCCAGCAGCCCAGGACAGGGCGATACCTATGGCTACACCTTC. V gene TRBV7-6 combines with J gene TRBJ1-2, with TRBD1 matching 8 bases. The V gene's germline CDR1 is SGHVS and CDR2 FNYEAQ. There are 15 residues in the CDR3. Trimming cost V 5 bases and J 4 bases; bases outside gene matches: 9.

The chain uses TRBV29-1 and TRBJ2-1, with 13 bases identical to TRBD2. The junction had 8 bases not matched to a gene; V was cut back by 0 bases and J by 9 bases. The CDR3 extends over 16 amino acids. Germline assignment: CDR1 SQVTM and CDR2 ANQGSEA. The CDR3 sequence: CSVEEELAGGPGEQFF. CDR3 nucleotides: TGCAGCGTTGAAGAAGAACTAGCGGGGGGGCCGGGTGAGCAGTTCTTC.

The J gene is TRBJ1-2, the V gene TRBV7-9; the D gene is possibly TRBD1 (6 bases). The CDR3 runs to 15 residues. CDR1 SEHNR and CDR2 FQNEAQ come from the germline V gene (reference sequence). V dropped 5 bases and J dropped 2 bases, with 15 bases sitting between them. The CDR3 reads CASSQTGTLNYGYTF. CDR3 nucleotide sequence: TGTGCCAGCAGCCAAACCGGGACACTCAACTATGGCTACACCTTC.

The V call is TRBV7-7, the J call TRBJ2-5; TRBD2 agrees at 9 bases. In germline, CDR1 is SSHAT, CDR2 FNYEAQ (reference sequence). The CDR3 extends over 14 amino acids. V shed 5 bases and J 3 bases; nucleotides not matched to a gene: 4. CDR3 protein: CASSARLAEETQYF. CDR3 coding DNA: TGTGCCAGCAGCGCTAGACTAGCGGAAGAGACCCAGTACTTC.

This chain connects TRBV5-6 to TRBJ1-1; 7 nucleotides agree with TRBD1. J gave up 7 bases and V 4 bases, and 7 bases lay outside the gene matches. CDR1 and CDR2 (germline): SGHDT, YYEEEE. This CDR3 is built from 13 residues. This CDR3 is CASSPAQGVEAFF. CDR3 sequence (DNA): TGTGCCAGCAGCCCCGCCCAGGGGGTTGAAGCTTTCTTT.

The chain uses TRBV4-2 and TRBJ2-2; D might be TRBD1 (6 bases). The CDR3 has 15 residues. Trimming stripped 0 bases from V and 7 bases from J, with 12 bases between. Germline loops: CDR1 LGHNA, CDR2 YNFKEQ. The CDR3, as DNA: TGTGCCAGCAGCCAAGAACAGGGCAATATCGGGGAGCTGTTTTTT. Translating gives CASSQEQGNIGELFF.

This sequence joins TRBV27 and TRBJ1-2; 7 nucleotides agree with TRBD1. Germline-derived CDR1 and CDR2 are MNHEY and SMNVEV (reference sequence). J lost 4 bases, V lost 3 bases, and 8 bases had no gene match. This CDR3 has 15 residues. The CDR3 sequence is CASSFVRGQGYGYTF. The CDR3 region has the DNA TGTGCCAGCAGTTTCGTGAGGGGGCAGGGCTATGGCTACACCTTC.

The chain uses TRBV28 and TRBJ1-1, with D maybe TRBD1 (6 bases). Germline V CDR1 and CDR2: MDHEN, SYDVKM. V was trimmed by 5 bases and J by 3 bases, leaving 19 bases between them. The CDR3 runs 16 residues. The DNA for the CDR3 is TGTGCCAGCAGTAACCGACTCCCAGGGGCTGACACTGAAGCTTTCTTT. It translates to CASSNRLPGADTEAFF.